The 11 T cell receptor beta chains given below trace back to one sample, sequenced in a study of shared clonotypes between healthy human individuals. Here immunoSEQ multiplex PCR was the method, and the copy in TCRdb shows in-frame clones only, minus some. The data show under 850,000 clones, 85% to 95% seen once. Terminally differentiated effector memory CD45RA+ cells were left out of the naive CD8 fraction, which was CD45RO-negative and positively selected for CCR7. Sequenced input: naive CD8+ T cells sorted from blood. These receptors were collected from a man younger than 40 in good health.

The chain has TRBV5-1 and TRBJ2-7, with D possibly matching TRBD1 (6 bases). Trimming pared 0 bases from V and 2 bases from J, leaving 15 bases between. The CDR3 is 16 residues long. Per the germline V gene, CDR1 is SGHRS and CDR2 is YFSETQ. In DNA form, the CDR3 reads TGCGCCAGCAGCTTGGCCGAGGACAGCTATACCTACGAGCAGTACTTC. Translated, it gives CASSLAEDSYTYEQYF.

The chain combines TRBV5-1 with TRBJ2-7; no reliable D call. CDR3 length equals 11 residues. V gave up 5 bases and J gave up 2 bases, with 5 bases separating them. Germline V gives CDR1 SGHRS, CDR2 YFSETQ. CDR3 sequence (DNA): TGCGCCAGCAGGAAGGCCTACGAGCAGTACTTC. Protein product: CASRKAYEQYF. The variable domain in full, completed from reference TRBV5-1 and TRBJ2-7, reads KAGVTQTPRYLIKTRGQQVTLSCSPISGHRSVSWYQQTPGQGLQFLFEYFSETQRNKGNFPGRFSGRQFSNSRSEMNVSTLELGDSALYLCASRKAYEQYFGPGTRLTVT.

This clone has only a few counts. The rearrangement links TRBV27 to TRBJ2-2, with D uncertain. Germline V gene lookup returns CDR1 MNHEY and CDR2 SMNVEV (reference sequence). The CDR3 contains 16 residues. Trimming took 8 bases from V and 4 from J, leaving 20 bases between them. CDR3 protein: CASGWTDHVGTGELFF. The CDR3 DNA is TGTGCCAGCGGGTGGACGGACCACGTCGGCACCGGGGAGCTGTTTTTT.

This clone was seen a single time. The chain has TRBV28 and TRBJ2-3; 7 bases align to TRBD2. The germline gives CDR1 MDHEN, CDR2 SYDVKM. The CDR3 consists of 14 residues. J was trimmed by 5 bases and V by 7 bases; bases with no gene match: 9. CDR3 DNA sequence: TGTGCCAGCACGGGGGGAGGGCCCGGAGATACGCAGTATTTT. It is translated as CASTGGGPGDTQYF.

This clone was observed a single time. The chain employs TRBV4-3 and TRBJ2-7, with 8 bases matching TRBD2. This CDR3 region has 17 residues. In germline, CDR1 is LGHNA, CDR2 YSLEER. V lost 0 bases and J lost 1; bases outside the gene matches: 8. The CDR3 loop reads CASSQDLRLAGSYEQYF. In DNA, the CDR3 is TGCGCCAGCAGCCAAGATCTCCGATTAGCGGGATCCTACGAGCAGTACTTC.

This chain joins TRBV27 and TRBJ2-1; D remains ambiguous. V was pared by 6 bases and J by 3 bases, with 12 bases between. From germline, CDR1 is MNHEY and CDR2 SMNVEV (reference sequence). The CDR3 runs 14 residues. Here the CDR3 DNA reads TGTGCCAGCAGCCCCGCTAGTAGCTACAATGAGCAGTTCTTC. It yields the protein CASSPASSYNEQFF.

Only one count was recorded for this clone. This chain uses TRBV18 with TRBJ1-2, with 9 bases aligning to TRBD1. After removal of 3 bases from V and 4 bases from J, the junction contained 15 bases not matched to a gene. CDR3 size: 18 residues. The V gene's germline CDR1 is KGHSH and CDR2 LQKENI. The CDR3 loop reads CASSPAVEQGALGYGYTF. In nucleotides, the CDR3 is TGTGCCAGCTCACCGGCGGTGGAACAGGGGGCTCTTGGCTATGGCTACACCTTC.

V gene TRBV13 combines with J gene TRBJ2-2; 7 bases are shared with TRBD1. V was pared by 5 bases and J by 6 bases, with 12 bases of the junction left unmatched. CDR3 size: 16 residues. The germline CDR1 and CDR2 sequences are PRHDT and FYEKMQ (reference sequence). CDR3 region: CASSPGGFRGAGELFF. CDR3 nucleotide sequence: TGTGCCAGCAGCCCAGGGGGATTTCGGGGAGCCGGGGAGCTGTTTTTT.

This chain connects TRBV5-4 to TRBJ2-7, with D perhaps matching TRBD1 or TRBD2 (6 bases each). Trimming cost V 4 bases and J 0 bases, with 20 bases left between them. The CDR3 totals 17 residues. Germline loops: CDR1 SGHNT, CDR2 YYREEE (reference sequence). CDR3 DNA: TGTGCCAGCAGCCCCGGGGCCGGGGGCGGAATCTCCTACGAGCAGTACTTC. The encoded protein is CASSPGAGGGISYEQYF. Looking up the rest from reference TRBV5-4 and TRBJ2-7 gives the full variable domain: ETGVTQSPTHLIKTRGQQVTLRCSSQSGHNTVSWYQQALGQGPQFIFQYYREEENGRGNFPPRFSGLQFPNYSSELNVNALELDDSALYLCASSPGAGGGISYEQYFGPGTRLTVT.

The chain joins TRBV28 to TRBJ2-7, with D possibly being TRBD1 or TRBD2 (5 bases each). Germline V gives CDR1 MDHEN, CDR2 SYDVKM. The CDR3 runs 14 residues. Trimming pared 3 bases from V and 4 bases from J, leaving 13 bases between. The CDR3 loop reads CASSFFGREYEQYF. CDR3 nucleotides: TGTGCCAGCAGTTTTTTTGGCAGGGAGTACGAGCAGTACTTC.

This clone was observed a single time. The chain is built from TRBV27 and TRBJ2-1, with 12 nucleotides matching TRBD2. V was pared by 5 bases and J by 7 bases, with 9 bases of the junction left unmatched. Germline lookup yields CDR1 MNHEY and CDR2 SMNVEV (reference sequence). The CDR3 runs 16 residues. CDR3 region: CASSPTPLAGGNEQFF. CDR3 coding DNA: TGTGCCAGCAGTCCCACCCCGCTAGCGGGGGGGAATGAGCAGTTCTTC.